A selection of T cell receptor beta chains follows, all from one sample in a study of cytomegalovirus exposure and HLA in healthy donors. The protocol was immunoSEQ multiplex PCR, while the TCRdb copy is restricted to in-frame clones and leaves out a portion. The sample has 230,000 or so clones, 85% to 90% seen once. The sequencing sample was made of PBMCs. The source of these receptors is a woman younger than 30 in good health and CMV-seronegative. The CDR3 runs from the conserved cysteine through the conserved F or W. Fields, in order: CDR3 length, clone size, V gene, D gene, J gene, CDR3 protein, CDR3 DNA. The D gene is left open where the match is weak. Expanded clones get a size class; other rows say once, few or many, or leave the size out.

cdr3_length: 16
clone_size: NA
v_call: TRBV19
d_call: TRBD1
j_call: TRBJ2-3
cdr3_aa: CASSIPPGQGRDTQYF
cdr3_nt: TGTGCCAGTAGTATCCCTCCGGGACAGGGCAGGGATACGCAGTATTTT

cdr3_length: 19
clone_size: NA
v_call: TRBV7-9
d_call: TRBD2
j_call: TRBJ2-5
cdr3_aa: CASSPRLAGVKVWKETQYF
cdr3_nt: TGTGCCAGCAGCCCCAGACTAGCGGGAGTTAAAGTGTGGAAAGAGACCCAGTACTTC

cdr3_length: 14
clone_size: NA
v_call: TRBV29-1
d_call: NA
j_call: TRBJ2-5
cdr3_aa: CSVEDPEGSETQYF
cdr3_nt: TGCAGCGTTGAAGATCCAGAGGGTTCCGAGACCCAGTACTTC

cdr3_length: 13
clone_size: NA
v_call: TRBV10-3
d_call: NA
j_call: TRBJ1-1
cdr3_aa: CAISESQNAEAFF
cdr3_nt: TGTGCCATCAGTGAGTCCCAAAATGCTGAAGCTTTCTTT

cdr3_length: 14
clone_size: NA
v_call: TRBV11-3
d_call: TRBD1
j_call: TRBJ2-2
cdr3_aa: CASSFSGGTGELFF
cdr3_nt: TGTGCCAGCAGCTTTTCAGGGGGCACCGGGGAGCTGTTTTTT

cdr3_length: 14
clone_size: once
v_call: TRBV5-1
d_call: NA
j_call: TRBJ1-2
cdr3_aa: CASSLGDRNYGYTF
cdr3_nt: TGCGCCAGCAGCTTGGGAGACAGGAACTATGGCTACACCTTC

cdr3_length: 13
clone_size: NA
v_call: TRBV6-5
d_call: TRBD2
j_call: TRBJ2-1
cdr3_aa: CASSSLAGREQFF
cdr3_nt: TGTGCCAGCAGTTCCCTAGCGGGTCGGGAGCAGTTCTTC

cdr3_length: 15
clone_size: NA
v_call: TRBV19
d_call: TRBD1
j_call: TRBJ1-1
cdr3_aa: CASSLRDRGITEAFF
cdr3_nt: TGTGCCAGTAGTCTCCGGGACAGGGGGATTACTGAAGCTTTCTTT

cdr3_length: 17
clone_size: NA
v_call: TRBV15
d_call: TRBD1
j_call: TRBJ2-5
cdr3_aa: CATSSHRGRPLQETQYF
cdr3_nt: TGTGCCACCAGCAGCCACAGGGGGCGGCCCCTCCAAGAGACCCAGTACTTC

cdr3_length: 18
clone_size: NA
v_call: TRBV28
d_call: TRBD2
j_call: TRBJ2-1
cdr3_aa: CASEMGSGRAGSYNEQFF
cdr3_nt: TGTGCCAGCGAAATGGGTAGCGGGAGGGCGGGTTCCTACAATGAGCAGTTCTTC

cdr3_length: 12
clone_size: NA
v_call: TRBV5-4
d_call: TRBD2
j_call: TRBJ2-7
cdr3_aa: CASSSGGYEQYF
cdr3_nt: TGTGCCAGCAGCTCGGGGGGGTACGAGCAGTACTTC

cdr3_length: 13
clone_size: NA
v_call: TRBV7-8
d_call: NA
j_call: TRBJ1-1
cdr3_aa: CASSMGGGTEAFF
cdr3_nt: TGTGCCAGCAGTATGGGAGGGGGCACTGAAGCTTTCTTT

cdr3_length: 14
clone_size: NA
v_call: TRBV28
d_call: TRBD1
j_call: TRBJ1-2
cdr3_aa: CASSLGGQVYGYTF
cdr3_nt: TGTGCCAGCAGTTTAGGGGGACAGGTCTATGGCTACACCTTC

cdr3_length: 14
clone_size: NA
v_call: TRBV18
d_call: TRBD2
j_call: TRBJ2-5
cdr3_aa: CASSVTSDQETQYF
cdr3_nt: TGTGCCAGCTCGGTTACTAGCGACCAAGAGACCCAGTACTTC

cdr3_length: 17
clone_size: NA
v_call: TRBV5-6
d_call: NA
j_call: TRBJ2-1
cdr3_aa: CASSFPTTTRSYNEQFF
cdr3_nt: TGTGCCAGCAGCTTTCCCACTACCACTCGCTCCTACAATGAGCAGTTCTTC

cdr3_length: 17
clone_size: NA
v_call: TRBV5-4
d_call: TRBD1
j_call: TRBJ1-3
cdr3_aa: CASSTRTTGGSGNTIYF
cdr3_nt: TGTGCCAGCAGCACTAGGACCACAGGGGGCTCTGGAAACACCATATATTTT

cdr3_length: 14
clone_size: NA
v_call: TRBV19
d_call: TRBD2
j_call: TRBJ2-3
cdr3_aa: CASSMWEGRDTQYF
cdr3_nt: TGTGCCAGTAGTATGTGGGAGGGTCGGGATACGCAGTATTTT

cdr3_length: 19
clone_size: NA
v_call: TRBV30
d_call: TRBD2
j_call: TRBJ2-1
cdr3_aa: CAWRGVTSGRASSYNEQFF
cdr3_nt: TGTGCCTGGAGGGGAGTAACTAGCGGGAGGGCCTCCTCCTACAATGAGCAGTTCTTC

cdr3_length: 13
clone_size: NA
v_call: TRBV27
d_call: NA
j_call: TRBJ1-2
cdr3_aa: CASSLTSSYGYTF
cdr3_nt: TGTGCCAGCAGTTTAACCTCGAGCTATGGCTACACCTTC

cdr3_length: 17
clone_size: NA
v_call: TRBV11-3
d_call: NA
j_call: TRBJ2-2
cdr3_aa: CASSASLGALNTGELFF
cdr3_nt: TGTGCCAGCAGCGCGTCCCTGGGGGCGCTTAACACCGGGGAGCTGTTTTTT

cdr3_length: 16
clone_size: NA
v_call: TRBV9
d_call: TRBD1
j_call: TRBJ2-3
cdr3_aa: CASSVVVTGGTDTQYF
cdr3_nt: TGTGCCAGCAGCGTAGTAGTGACAGGGGGCACAGATACGCAGTATTTT

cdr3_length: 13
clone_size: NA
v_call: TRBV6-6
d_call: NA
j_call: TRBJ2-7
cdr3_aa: CASSYEETYEQYF
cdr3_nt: TGTGCCAGCAGTTACGAGGAAACCTACGAGCAGTACTTC

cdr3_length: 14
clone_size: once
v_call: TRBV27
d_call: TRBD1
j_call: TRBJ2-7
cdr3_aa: CASGRDRAFYEQYF
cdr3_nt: TGTGCCAGCGGCCGGGACAGGGCGTTCTACGAGCAGTACTTC

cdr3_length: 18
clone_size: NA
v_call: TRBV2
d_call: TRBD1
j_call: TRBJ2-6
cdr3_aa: CATKEGTGDVAGANVLTF
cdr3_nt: TGTGCCACCAAAGAGGGGACAGGGGACGTAGCCGGGGCCAACGTCCTGACTTTC

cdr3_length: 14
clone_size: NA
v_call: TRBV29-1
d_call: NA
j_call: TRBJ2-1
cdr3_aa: CSAASATSYNEQFF
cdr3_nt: TGCAGCGCAGCTAGCGCGACCTCCTACAATGAGCAGTTCTTC

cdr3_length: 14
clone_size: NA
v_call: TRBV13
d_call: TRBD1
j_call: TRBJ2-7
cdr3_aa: CASSSRGQYYEQYF
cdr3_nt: TGTGCCAGCAGCTCCCGGGGACAGTACTACGAGCAGTACTTC

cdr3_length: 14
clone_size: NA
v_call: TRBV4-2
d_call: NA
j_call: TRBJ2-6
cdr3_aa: CASSQDRGANVLTF
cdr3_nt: TGTGCCAGCAGCCAAGATCGGGGGGCCAACGTCCTGACTTTC

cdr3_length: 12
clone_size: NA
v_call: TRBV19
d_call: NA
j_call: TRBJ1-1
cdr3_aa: CASSIGSTEAFF
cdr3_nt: TGTGCCAGTAGTATAGGGAGCACTGAAGCTTTCTTT

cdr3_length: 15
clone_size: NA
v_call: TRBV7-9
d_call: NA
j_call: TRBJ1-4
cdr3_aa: CASSQGEGFWEKLFF
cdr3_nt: TGTGCCAGCAGCCAAGGGGAGGGGTTCTGGGAAAAACTGTTTTTT

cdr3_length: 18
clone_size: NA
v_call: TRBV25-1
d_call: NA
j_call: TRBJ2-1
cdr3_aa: CASSEWRGGTPSANEQFF
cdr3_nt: TGTGCCAGCAGTGAATGGAGGGGCGGGACGCCTTCGGCCAATGAGCAGTTCTTC

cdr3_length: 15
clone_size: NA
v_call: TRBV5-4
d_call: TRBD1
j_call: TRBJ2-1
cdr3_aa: CASSLDRGNYNEQFF
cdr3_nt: TGTGCCAGCAGCCTCGACAGGGGAAATTACAATGAGCAGTTCTTC

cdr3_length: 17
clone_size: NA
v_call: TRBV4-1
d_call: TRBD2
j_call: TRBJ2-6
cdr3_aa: CASSQDERGLGANVLTF
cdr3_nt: TGCGCCAGCAGCCAAGACGAGCGGGGGCTTGGGGCCAACGTCCTGACTTTC

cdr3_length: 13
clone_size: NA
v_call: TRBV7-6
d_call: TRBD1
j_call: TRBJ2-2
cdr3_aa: CAIQGANTGELFF
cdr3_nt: TGTGCCATTCAGGGGGCGAACACCGGGGAGCTGTTTTTT

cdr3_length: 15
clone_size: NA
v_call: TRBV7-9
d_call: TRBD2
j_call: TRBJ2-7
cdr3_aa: CASSHIAGGSYEQYF
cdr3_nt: TGTGCCAGCAGTCACATAGCGGGAGGGTCATACGAGCAGTACTTC

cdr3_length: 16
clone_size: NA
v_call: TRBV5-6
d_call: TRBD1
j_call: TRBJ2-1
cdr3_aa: CASSLDRGFPYNEQFF
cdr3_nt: TGTGCCAGCAGCTTGGACAGGGGGTTCCCCTACAATGAGCAGTTCTTC

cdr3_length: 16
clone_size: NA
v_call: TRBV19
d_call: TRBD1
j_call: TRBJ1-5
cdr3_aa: CASSIPGQGGVVPQHF
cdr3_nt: TGTGCCAGTAGTATCCCGGGACAGGGCGGGGTCGTGCCCCAGCATTTT

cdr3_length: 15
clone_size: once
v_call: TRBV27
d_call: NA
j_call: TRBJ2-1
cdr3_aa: CASSPDTGRYNEQFF
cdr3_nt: TGTGCCAGCAGTCCTGACACGGGGAGATACAATGAGCAGTTCTTC

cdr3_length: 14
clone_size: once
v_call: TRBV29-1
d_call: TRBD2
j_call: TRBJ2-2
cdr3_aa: CSVERGGATGELFF
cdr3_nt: TGCAGCGTCGAGCGGGGGGGGGCCACCGGGGAGCTGTTTTTT

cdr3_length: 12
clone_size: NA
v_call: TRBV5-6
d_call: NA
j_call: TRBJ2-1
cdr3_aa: CASSLSYNEQFF
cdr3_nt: TGTGCCAGCAGTCTTTCTTACAATGAGCAGTTCTTC

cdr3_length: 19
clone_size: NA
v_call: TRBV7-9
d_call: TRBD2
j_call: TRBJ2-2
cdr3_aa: CASRDVGLAGGLNTGELFF
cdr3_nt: TGTGCCAGCAGGGACGTGGGACTAGCGGGAGGTTTGAACACCGGGGAGCTGTTTTTT

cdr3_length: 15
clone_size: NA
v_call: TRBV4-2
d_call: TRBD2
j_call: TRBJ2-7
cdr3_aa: CASSYLAGSSYEQYF
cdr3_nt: TGTGCCAGCAGCTATCTAGCGGGGAGCTCCTACGAGCAGTACTTC

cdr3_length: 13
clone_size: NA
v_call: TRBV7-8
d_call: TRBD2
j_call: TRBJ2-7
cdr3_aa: CASSFGGSYEQYF
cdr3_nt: TGTGCCAGCAGCTTTGGCGGGAGCTACGAGCAGTACTTC

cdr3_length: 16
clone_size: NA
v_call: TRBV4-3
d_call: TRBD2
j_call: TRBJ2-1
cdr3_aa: CASSPTGLAGGNEQFF
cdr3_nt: TGCGCCAGCAGCCCAACCGGACTAGCGGGAGGGAATGAGCAGTTCTTC

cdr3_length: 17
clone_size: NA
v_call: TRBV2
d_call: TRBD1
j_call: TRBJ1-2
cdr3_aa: CASREWTGGAEDYGYTF
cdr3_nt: TGTGCCAGCAGGGAATGGACAGGGGGCGCGGAGGACTATGGCTACACCTTC

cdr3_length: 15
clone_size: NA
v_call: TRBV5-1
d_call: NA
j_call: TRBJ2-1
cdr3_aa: CASSLAPSSYNEQFF
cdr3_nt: TGCGCCAGCAGCTTGGCACCGAGCTCCTACAATGAGCAGTTCTTC

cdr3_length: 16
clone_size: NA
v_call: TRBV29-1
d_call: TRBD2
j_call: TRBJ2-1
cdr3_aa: CSVRLAGPSYYNEQFF
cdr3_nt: TGCAGCGTGCGACTAGCGGGACCCTCCTATTACAATGAGCAGTTCTTC

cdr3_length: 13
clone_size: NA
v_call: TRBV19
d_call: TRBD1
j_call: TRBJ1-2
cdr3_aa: CASSTDRGNGYTF
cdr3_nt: TGTGCCAGTAGTACTGACAGGGGTAATGGCTACACCTTC

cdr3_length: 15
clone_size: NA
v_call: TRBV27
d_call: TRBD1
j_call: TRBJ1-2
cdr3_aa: CASKAGGQGNYGYTF
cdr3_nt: TGTGCCAGCAAGGCGGGGGGACAGGGTAACTATGGCTACACCTTC

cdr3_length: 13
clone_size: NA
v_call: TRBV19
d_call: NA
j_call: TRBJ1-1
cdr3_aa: CASPPPGGREAFF
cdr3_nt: TGTGCCAGTCCCCCCCCGGGGGGCAGGGAAGCTTTCTTT

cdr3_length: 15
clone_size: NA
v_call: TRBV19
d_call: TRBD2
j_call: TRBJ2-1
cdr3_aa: CASSTPWSGSNEQFF
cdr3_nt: TGTGCCAGTAGTACCCCGTGGAGCGGGAGTAATGAGCAGTTCTTC

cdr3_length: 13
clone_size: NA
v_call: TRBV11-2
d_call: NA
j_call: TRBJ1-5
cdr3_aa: CASSLTGGQPQHF
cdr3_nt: TGTGCCAGCAGCTTGACAGGAGGTCAGCCCCAGCATTTT

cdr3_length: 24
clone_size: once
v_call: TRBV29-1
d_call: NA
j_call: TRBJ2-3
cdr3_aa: CSVEFAWEDARLSPNGTATDTQYF
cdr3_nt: TGCAGCGTTGAATTCGCTTGGGAGGATGCGCGGCTGAGCCCAAACGGGACAGCCACAGATACGCAGTATTTT

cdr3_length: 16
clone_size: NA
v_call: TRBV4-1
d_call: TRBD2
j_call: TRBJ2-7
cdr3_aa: CASSQGLAEHPYEQYF
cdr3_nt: TGCGCCAGCAGCCAAGGGCTAGCGGAGCACCCCTACGAGCAGTACTTC

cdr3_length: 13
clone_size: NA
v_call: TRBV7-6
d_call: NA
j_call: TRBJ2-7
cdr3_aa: CASSPFGLSEQYF
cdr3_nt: TGTGCCAGCAGCCCGTTTGGCCTCTCCGAGCAGTACTTC

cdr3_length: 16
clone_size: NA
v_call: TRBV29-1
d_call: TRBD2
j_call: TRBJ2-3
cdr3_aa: CSVLRIGTSGSSPQYF
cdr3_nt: TGCAGCGTCCTACGGATCGGGACTAGCGGGTCATCCCCGCAGTATTTT

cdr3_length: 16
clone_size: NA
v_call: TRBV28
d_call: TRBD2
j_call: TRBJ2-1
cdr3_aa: CASSLASGRAENEQFF
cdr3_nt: TGTGCCAGCAGTTTGGCGAGCGGGAGGGCCGAGAATGAGCAGTTCTTC

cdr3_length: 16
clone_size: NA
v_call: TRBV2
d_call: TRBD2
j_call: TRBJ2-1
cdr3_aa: CASSAQLTSGYNEQFF
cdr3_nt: TGTGCCAGCTCAGCGCAATTGACTAGCGGCTACAATGAGCAGTTCTTC